This T cell receptor beta chain was found in a study of blood T cell repertoires in COVID-19. The germline V and J ends were trimmed by 3 bases and 5 bases, with 7 bases remaining between them. Germline CDR1 is MGHDK and CDR2 is SYGVNS. The CDR3 is 12 residues long. Methods used by the authors: Nucleated cell number was recorded as an estimate derived from reference gene primer amplification. Generated by immunoSEQ multiplex PCR, the TCRdb table keeps only in-frame clones and is missing some. The V and J calls and clone size were taken over from that table, and D and trimming were inferred from the DNA. The sample contains 270,000 or so clones, about 87% of which appear only once. This clone was seen only once.

The chain is built from TRBV25-1 and TRBJ1-2; no clear D gene. The TCR sequence derives from a woman aged 40-49 years with acute COVID-19. Sample: PBMCs or T cells enriched from blood (not recorded which). The CDR3 DNA follows: TGTGCCAGCAGTGAGTCAGGATATGGCTACACCTTC. It translates to CASSESGYGYTF.